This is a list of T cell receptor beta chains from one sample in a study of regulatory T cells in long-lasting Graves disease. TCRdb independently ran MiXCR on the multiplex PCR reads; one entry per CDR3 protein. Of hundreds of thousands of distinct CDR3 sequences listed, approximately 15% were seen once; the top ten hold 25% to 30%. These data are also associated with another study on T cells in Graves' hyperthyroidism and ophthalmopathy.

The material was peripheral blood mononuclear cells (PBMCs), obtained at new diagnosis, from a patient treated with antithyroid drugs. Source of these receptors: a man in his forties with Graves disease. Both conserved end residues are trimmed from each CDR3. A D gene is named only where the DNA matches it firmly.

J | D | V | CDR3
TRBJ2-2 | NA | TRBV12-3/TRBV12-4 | ASSLFTGPNTGELF
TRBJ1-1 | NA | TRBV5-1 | ASSMGMNTEAF
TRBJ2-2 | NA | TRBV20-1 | SARGWGRGTGELF
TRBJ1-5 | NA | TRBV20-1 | SARRTGSRNQPQH
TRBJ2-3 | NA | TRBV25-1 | ASSNGGDTQY
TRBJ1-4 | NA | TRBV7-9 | ASSLLPRSEKLF
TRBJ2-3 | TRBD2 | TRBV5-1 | ASSPGLGFPDTQY
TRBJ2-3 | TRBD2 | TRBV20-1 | SARTGGDTQY
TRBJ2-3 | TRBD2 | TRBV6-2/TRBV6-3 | ASSYEASGGDTDTQY
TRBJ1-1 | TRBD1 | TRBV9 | ASSYGQGYTEAS
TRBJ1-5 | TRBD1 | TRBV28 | ASNVGTGGNQPQH
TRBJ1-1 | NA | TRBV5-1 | ASSSYFGLNTEAF
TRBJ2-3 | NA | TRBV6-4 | ASSYLTSTATDTQY
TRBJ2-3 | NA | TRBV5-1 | ASSPGTYTDTQY
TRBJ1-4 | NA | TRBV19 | ASSLQLTNEKLF
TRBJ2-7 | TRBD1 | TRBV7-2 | ASSLVRGPSGLEQY
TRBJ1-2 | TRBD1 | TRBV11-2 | ASSQPGTAGYT
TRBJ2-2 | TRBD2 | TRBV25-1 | ASSAWTSRSKRDTGELF
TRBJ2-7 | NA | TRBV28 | ASSRTYYEQY
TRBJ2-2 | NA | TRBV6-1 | ASHGGGDTGELF
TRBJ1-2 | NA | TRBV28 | ASSLPGVPGYT
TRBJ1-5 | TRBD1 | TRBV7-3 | ASSLGYDRGKNQPQH
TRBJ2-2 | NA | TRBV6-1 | ASSKGVANTGELF
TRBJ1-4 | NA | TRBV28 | ASSQLGAGEKLF
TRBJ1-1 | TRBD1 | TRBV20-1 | SARQGARAF
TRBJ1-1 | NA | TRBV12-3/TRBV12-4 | ASSFSKGQNTEAF
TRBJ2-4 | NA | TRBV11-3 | ASSTPSGRQY
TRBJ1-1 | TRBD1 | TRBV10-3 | ATSPGTGVGNTEAF
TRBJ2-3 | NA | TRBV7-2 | ASSLPWTADTQY
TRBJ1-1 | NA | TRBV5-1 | ASSSGVVGAEAF
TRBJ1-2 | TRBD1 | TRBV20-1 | SATDRGIPYGYT
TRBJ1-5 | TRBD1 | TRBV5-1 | ASSLTGTGINQPQH
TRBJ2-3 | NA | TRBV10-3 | AIRGALTDTQY
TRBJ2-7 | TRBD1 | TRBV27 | ASSSTGGGVGRTYEQY
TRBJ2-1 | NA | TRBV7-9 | ASRPFGGGASYNEQF
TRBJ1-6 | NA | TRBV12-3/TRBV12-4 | ASRSRQVPNSPLH
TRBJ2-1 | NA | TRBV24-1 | ATSDPTQGSYNEQF
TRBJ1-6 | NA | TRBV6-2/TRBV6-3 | ASSEGGPSALH
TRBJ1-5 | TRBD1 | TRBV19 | ASSMGQGRGKPQH
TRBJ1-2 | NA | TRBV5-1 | ASSRTVNYGYT
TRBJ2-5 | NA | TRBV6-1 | ASSEGWEALRETQY
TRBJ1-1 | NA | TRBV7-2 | ASSLGPTTQAF
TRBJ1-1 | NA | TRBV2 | ASSIETNTEAF
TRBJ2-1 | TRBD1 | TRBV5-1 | ASSLGMDRRNEQF
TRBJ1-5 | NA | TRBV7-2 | ASSLAVGGLQPQH
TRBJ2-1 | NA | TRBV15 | ATRFDRTFEYNEQF
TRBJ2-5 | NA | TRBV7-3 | ASSLNVLETQY
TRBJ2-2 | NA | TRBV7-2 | ASSPLGEGGNTGELF
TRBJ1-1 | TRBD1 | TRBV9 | ASSVEQGDAEAF
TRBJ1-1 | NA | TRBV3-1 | ASSQGIGGTEAF
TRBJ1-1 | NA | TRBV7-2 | ASSLAGRGWRTEAF
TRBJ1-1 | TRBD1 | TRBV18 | ASSPPDRAEAF
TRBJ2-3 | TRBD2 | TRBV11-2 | ASSSLTSGGAYTDTQY